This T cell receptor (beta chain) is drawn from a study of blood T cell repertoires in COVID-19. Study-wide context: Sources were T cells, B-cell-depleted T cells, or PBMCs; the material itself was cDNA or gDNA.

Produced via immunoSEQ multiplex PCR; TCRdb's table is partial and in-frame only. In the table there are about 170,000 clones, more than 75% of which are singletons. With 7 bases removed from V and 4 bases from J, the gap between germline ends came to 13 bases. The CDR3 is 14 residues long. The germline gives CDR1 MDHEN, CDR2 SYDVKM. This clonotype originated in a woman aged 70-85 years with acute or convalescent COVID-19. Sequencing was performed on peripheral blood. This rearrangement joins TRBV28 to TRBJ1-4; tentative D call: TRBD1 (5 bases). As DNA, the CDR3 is TGTGCCAGCATCCCCGGGGGTGGTAATGAAAAACTGTTTTTT. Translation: CASIPGGGNEKLFF. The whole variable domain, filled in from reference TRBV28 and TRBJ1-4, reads DVKVTQSSRYLVKRTGEKVFLECVQDMDHENMFWYRQDPGLGLRLIYFSYDVKMKEKGDIPEGYSVSREKKERFSLILESASTNQTSMYLCASIPGGGNEKLFFGSGTQLSVL.